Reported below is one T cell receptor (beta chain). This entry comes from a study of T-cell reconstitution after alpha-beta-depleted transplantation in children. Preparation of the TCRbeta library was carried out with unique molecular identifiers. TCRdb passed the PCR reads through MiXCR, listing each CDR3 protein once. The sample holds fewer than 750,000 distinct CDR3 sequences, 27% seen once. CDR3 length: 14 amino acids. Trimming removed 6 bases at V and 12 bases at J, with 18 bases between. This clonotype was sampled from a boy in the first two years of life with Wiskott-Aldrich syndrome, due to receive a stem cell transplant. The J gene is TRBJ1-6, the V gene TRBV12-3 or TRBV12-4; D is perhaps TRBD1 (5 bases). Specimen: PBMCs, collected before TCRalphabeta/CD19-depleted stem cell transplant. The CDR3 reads CASRARGSWGPLHF. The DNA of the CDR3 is TGTGCCAGCAGGGCGAGGGGCTCTTGGGGACCCCTCCACTTT.